This T cell receptor (beta chain) was profiled in a study of cytotoxic CD8 clonotypes in ibrutinib-treated CLL. This CDR3 comprises 14 residues. The ends were cut back, 0 bases at V and 4 bases at J, with 8 bases in the middle. Per germline, CDR1 MNHEY and CDR2 SVGAGI. Clones were read by immunoSEQ multiplex PCR, and TCRdb kept only the in-frame ones, dropping some. Of approximately 160,000 clones listed, about 88% are singletons. Sequencing used PBMCs, obtained at disease progression, from a patient treated with ibrutinib. The sequence was obtained from a human donor with chronic lymphocytic leukemia. This rearrangement joins TRBV6-5 to TRBJ2-3; D possibly uses TRBD1 or TRBD2 (5 bases each). CDR3 sequence: CASSYSRGSDTQYF. CDR3 sequence (DNA): TGTGCCAGCAGTTACTCGAGGGGATCAGATACGCAGTATTTT.